A selection of T cell receptor beta chains follows, all from one sample in a study of technical replicates of blood from several donors. The protocol was immunoSEQ multiplex PCR, while the TCRdb copy is restricted to in-frame clones and leaves out a portion. The table records about 66,000 clones, more than 75% of them present only once. Material for sequencing was PBMCs. The receptors derive from a human donor in good health. Some clones in this sample may be carry-over from other donors' samples. CDR3s include the opening cysteine and the closing phenylalanine or tryptophan. D genes are given only for firm matches. Clone size is stated in some rows and not others, as once, few, many or a class when expanded.

cdr3_aa	cdr3_nt	d_call	j_call	v_call	clone_size
CASSYSKSPAEAFF	TGTGCCAGCAGTTACTCGAAAAGTCCGGCTGAAGCTTTCTTT	-	TRBJ1-1	TRBV6-5	-
CAISESVAGPNEQFF	TGTGCCATCAGTGAGTCGGTAGCGGGACCCAATGAGCAGTTCTTC	TRBD2	TRBJ2-1	TRBV10-3	-
CASTEIAGNQPQHF	TGTGCCAGCACGGAAATAGCGGGCAATCAGCCCCAGCATTTT	-	TRBJ1-5	TRBV2	-
CASIPGQGSYGYTF	TGTGCCAGCATTCCGGGACAGGGGAGTTATGGCTACACCTTC	TRBD1	TRBJ1-2	TRBV6-1	once
CSVEGGPRPMNTEAFF	TGCAGCGTAGAGGGGGGGCCCCGGCCTATGAACACTGAAGCTTTCTTT	-	TRBJ1-1	TRBV29-1	-
CASSVLAGDNNEQFF	TGTGCCAGCAGTGTCCTAGCGGGGGATAACAATGAGCAGTTCTTC	TRBD2	TRBJ2-1	TRBV6-4	few
CASSRGGGYGEEQYF	TGTGCCAGCAGCCGAGGGGGGGGGTATGGCGAGGAGCAGTACTTC	-	TRBJ2-7	TRBV11-2	-
CASSGQVTEAFF	TGTGCCAGCAGTGGACAGGTCACTGAAGCTTTCTTT	-	TRBJ1-1	TRBV25-1	-
CASSPDLGGTDTQYF	TGTGCCAGCAGCCCGGACCTGGGGGGTACAGATACGCAGTATTTT	-	TRBJ2-3	TRBV13	-
CASSQNKQGVNGYTF	TGTGCCAGCAGTCAAAATAAACAGGGGGTCAATGGCTACACCTTC	TRBD1	TRBJ1-2	TRBV28	once
CASSPYSGAFTDTQYF	TGTGCCAGCAGCCCATACTCAGGGGCGTTCACAGATACGCAGTATTTT	-	TRBJ2-3	TRBV7-3	-
CASSQTGSGNTIYF	TGCGCCAGCAGCCAGACAGGATCTGGAAACACCATATATTTT	-	TRBJ1-3	TRBV5-1	once
CASSYETGTGANVLTF	TGTGCCAGCAGCTACGAGACAGGGACCGGGGCCAACGTCCTGACTTTC	TRBD1	TRBJ2-6	TRBV5-8	-